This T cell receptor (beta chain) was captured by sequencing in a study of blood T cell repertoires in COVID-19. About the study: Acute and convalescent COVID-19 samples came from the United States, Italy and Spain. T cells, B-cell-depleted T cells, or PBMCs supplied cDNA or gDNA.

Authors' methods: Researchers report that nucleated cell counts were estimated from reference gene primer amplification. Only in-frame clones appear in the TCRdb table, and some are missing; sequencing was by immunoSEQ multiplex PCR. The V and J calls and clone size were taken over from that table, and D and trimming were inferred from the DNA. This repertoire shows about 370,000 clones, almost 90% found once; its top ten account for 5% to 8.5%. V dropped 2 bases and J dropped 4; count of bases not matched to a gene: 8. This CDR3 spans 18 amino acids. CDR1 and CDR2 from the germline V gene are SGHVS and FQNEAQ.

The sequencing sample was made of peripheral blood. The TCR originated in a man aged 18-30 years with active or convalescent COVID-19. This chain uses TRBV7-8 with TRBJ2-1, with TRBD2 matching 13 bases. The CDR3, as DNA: TGTGCCAGCAGCTTAAGCCCCGGACTAGCGGGGGCTTACAATGAGCAGTTCTTC. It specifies CASSLSPGLAGAYNEQFF.